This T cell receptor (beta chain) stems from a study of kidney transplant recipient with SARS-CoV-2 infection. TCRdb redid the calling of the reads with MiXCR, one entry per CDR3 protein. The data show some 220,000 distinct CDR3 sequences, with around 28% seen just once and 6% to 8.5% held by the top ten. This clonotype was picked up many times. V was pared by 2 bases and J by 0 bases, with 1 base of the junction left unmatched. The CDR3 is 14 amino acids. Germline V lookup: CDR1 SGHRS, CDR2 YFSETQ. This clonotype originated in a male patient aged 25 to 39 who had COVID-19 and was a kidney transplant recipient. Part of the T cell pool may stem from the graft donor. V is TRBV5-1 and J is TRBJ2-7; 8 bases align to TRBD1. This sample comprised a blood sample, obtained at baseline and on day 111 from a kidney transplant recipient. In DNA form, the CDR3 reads TGCGCCAGCAGCTTCGGGACAGGCTCCTACGAGCAGTACTTC. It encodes CASSFGTGSYEQYF.